The 23 T cell receptor beta chains given below trace back to one sample, sequenced in a study of T cells in Graves' hyperthyroidism and ophthalmopathy. Amplified TCR beta CDR3 regions derived from RNA transcripts. With the HTBI primer set, the TCR CDR3 went through a first round of RT-PCR. TCRdb fed the multiplex PCR reads into MiXCR, producing one record per CDR3 protein. This sample yields around 540,000 distinct CDR3 sequences, of which 46% are seen a single time; roughly 8.2% belongs to the top ten. Specimen: peripheral blood or thyroid tissue (not recorded which). Receptors were obtained from a woman aged 18-29 years with Graves' hyperthyroidism.

V usage is TRBV7-8 and J usage is TRBJ1-2; 9 bases match TRBD1. With V trimmed by 4 bases and J by 8 bases, 5 bases remained unmatched. The CDR3 sequence is 13 residues long. In germline, CDR1 is SGHVS, CDR2 FQNEAQ. The CDR3 DNA follows: TGTGCCAGCAGCTACGGGACAGGGCGAGGCTACACCTTC. It translates to CASSYGTGRGYTF.

The CDR3, as DNA: TGCAGTGCTCCGGGGACTAGCGGGACAGAGACCCAGTACTTC. Translation: CSAPGTSGTETQYF. The chain joins TRBV20-1 to TRBJ2-5; 13 bases fit TRBD2. The V segment lost 5 bases and the J segment 4 bases; nucleotides outside the gene matches: 4. Germline values: CDR1 DFQATT, CDR2 SNEGSKA (reference sequence). This CDR3 is built from 14 residues.

The gene calls are TRBV2 and TRBJ2-7, with D unclear. Germline values: CDR1 SNHLY, CDR2 FYNNEI. This CDR3 has 12 amino acids. Trimming pared 10 bases from V and 1 base from J, leaving 11 bases between. The CDR3 protein is CAIGPTSYEQYF. DNA for the CDR3: TGTGCCATCGGACCGACGTCCTACGAGCAGTACTTC. The full variable domain, its missing parts supplied by reference TRBV2 and TRBJ2-7, is EPEVTQTPSHQVTQMGQEVILRCVPISNHLYFYWYRQILGQKVEFLVSFYNNEISEKSEIFDDQFSVERPDGSNFTLKIRSTKLEDSAMYFCAIGPTSYEQYFGPGTRLTVT.

Only a few counts were recorded for this clonotype. The rearrangement uses TRBV19 and TRBJ1-2, with a possible D match to TRBD1 (6 bases). V gave up 9 bases and J gave up 3 bases, with 20 bases separating them. The CDR3 loop spans 15 amino acids. CDR1 is LNHDA, CDR2 SQIVND, per germline (reference sequence). CDR3 loop: CASSSSQGPDYGYTF. In DNA, the CDR3 is TGTGCCAGCAGTTCGAGCCAGGGGCCAGACTATGGCTACACCTTC.

This clonotype was recorded a few times. The rearrangement uses TRBV20-1 and TRBJ2-7; D gene uncertain. V lost 0 bases to trimming and J lost 6 bases, with 12 bases between them. Per the germline V gene, CDR1 is DFQATT and CDR2 is SNEGSKA (reference sequence). The CDR3 runs to 13 residues. CDR3 region: CSARDMATGEQYF. The CDR3, as DNA: TGCAGTGCTAGAGATATGGCCACGGGCGAGCAGTACTTC.

This clonotype was observed a few times. At one end, the junction sequence differs from germline, possibly due to a read error. The chain links TRBV11-2 to TRBJ1-6; maybe TRBD1 (5 bases). This CDR3 comprises 17 residues. CDR1 and CDR2 (germline): SGHAT, FQNNGV. The DNA of the CDR3 is TGCGCCAGCAGCCCCCGCGGGGGAAGCTCCTATAATTCACCCCTCCACTTT. Its protein product is CASSPRGGSSYNSPLHF.

V and J are TRBV15 and TRBJ1-6, with a possible D match to TRBD1 (5 bases). This CDR3 contains 14 residues. From germline, CDR1 is LNHNV and CDR2 YYDKDF (reference sequence). Trimming stripped 0 bases from V and 10 bases from J, with 10 bases between. The CDR3 here is CATSRDAAGSPLHF. The CDR3 bases are TGTGCCACCAGCAGAGATGCGGCAGGGTCACCCCTCCACTTT. Supplemented by reference TRBV15 and TRBJ1-6, the full variable domain reads DAMVIQNPRYQVTQFGKPVTLSCSQTLNHNVMYWYQQKSSQAPKLLFHYYDKDFNNEADTPDNFQSRRPNTSFCFLDIRSPGLGDTAMYLCATSRDAAGSPLHFGNGTRLTVT.

A remark on this clonotype: A single base separates this from a much larger clone, so it may be a read error. V usage is TRBV7-9 and J usage is TRBJ1-1, with D perhaps matching TRBD1 (5 bases). The CDR3 totals 14 residues. Germline assignment: CDR1 SEHNR and CDR2 FQNEAQ (reference sequence). The CDR3 sequence is CAGSRDGIDTEAFF. The CDR3 DNA reads TGTGCCGGCAGCCGGGACGGCATTGACACTGAAGCTTTCTTT.

In regard to this clonotype: One junction end disagrees with the germline gene, perhaps due to a read error. The chain carries TRBV7-2 and TRBJ2-5; D ambiguous. Germline V CDR1 and CDR2: SGHTA, FQGNSA. The CDR3 covers 13 residues. CDR3 loop: CASSQGKPGTQYF. The CDR3 DNA follows: TGCGCCAGCAGCCAAGGGAAACCAGGGACCCAGTACTTC. Looking up the rest from reference TRBV7-2 and TRBJ2-5 gives the full variable domain: GAGVSQSPSNKVTEKGKDVELRCDPISGHTALYWYRQSLGQGLEFLIYFQGNSAPDKSGLPSDRFSAERTGGSVSTLTIQRTQQEDSAVYLCASSQGKPGTQYFGPGTRLLVL.

The chain is built from TRBV7-2 and TRBJ2-5, with 11 bases matching TRBD2. Unmatched junction bases numbered 10, after V lost 5 bases and J lost 5 bases. Looked up from germline, CDR1 is SGHTA and CDR2 is FQGNSA. There are 16 residues in the CDR3. Here the CDR3 reads CASSVLSGRAGETQYF. The DNA of the CDR3 is TGTGCCAGCAGCGTACTTAGCGGGAGGGCCGGGGAGACCCAGTACTTC.

The chain combines TRBV7-2 with TRBJ1-4; no clear D. Germline CDR1 is SGHTA and CDR2 is FQGNSA. Trimming left V 2 bases short and J 5 bases short, with 9 bases between. The CDR3 runs to 14 residues. The CDR3 nucleotides read TGTGCCAGCAGCTTAACCAGCCAGAATGAAAAACTGTTTTTT. It yields the protein CASSLTSQNEKLFF.

This clonotype occurred many times. This chain uses TRBV12-3 or TRBV12-4 with TRBJ1-2; 7 nucleotides agree with TRBD1. J lost 8 bases, V lost 6 bases, and 6 bases had no gene match. This CDR3 spans 12 amino acids. Here the CDR3 DNA reads TGTGCCAGCAGCCAGGGACAGTTGGGCTACACCTTC. Translated, it gives CASSQGQLGYTF.

The gene calls are TRBV19 and TRBJ2-5; 9 bases line up with TRBD1. V gave up 9 bases and J gave up 4 bases; unmatched junction bases: 6. This CDR3 spans 13 amino acids. The germline V gene encodes CDR1 LNHDA and CDR2 SQIVND (reference sequence). The CDR3 nucleotides are TGTGCCAGCAGTCAGACAGGGGGAGAGACCCAGTACTTC. This sequence encodes CASSQTGGETQYF.

This clonotype appeared a few times. The genes are TRBV5-1 and TRBJ2-5; D is perhaps TRBD1 or TRBD2 (5 bases each). The CDR3 extends over 15 amino acids. The V end was cut by 1 base, the J end by 5 bases, with 15 bases between. CDR1 and CDR2 (germline): SGHRS, YFSETQ. CDR3 sequence: CASSLTVSGTETQYF. The CDR3 DNA sequence: TGCGCCAGCAGCTTGACCGTTTCGGGGACCGAGACCCAGTACTTC.

This chain links TRBV2 with TRBJ2-5; 9 bases are shared with TRBD1. CDR3 length: 15 amino acids. Germline CDR1 SNHLY, CDR2 FYNNEI. After removal of 6 bases from V and 11 bases from J, the junction contained 16 bases not matched to a gene. The CDR3 region is CASRRDRAIAALQYF. CDR3 coding DNA: TGTGCCAGCAGAAGGGACAGGGCGATCGCCGCGCTTCAGTACTTC.

The chain uses TRBV19 and TRBJ1-2; TRBD1 matches 10 bases. Trimming at V came to 6 bases and at J to 7 bases, leaving 14 bases not matched to a gene. This CDR3 comprises 16 residues. Per germline, CDR1 LNHDA and CDR2 SQIVND (reference sequence). CDR3 sequence reads: CASSPGTGERGGGYTF. The DNA for the CDR3 is TGTGCCAGTAGCCCCGGGACAGGGGAAAGAGGGGGTGGCTACACCTTC.

The sample holds a few counts of this clonotype. This chain joins TRBV2 and TRBJ1-2, with D possibly TRBD1 on 6 matching bases. Trimming pared 10 bases from V and 0 bases from J, leaving 21 bases between. Germline assignment: CDR1 SNHLY and CDR2 FYNNEI. This CDR3 spans 16 amino acids. The CDR3 region is CATQPGQLIANYGYTF. As DNA, the CDR3 is TGTGCCACGCAGCCGGGACAACTCATAGCTAACTATGGCTACACCTTC.

This clonotype was seen more than once but under ten times. Germline is not matched at one junction end, which may reflect a read error. Here the CDR3 DNA reads TGTGCCAGTACGAGTCGATGGCAAGAGACCCAGTACTTC. Translated: CASTSRWQETQYF. The rearrangement joins TRBV5-1 to TRBJ2-5; D uncertain. Germline assignment: CDR1 SGHRS and CDR2 YFSETQ. This CDR3 has 13 amino acids.

This clonotype turned up a few times. The rearrangement links TRBV29-1 to TRBJ2-7; D gene uncertain. V was trimmed by 4 bases and J by 2 bases, leaving 9 bases between them. The CDR3 extends over 12 amino acids. Germline loops: CDR1 SQVTM, CDR2 ANQGSEA. The CDR3 nucleotides read TGCAGCGTTGTAGTCAGACCCTACGAGCAGTACTTC. The encoded protein is CSVVVRPYEQYF.

The chain links TRBV6-5 to TRBJ2-2; 8 bases are a match to TRBD2. From germline, CDR1 is MNHEY and CDR2 SVGAGI. V dropped 4 bases and J dropped 5; count of bases not matched to a gene: 9. The CDR3 is 16 residues long. The CDR3 nucleotides are TGTGCCAGCAGTTTACCCTCAACTAGCGGTACCGGGGAGCTGTTTTTT. Translated: CASSLPSTSGTGELFF.

This sequence joins TRBV10-3 and TRBJ2-7, with D perhaps assigned TRBD1 or TRBD2 (5 bases each). The V gene lost 10 bases and the J gene lost 8 bases, with 21 bases spanning the gap. The CDR3 has 13 residues. Germline-derived CDR1 and CDR2 are ENHRY and SYGVKD. CDR3 loop: CASSPCGGTQQYF. CDR3 DNA sequence: TGTGCCAGCAGCCCCTGCGGTGGGACCCAGCAGTACTTC.

The genes are TRBV7-9 and TRBJ2-7; 9 nucleotides agree with TRBD2. The junction had 9 bases not matched to a gene; V was cut back by 3 bases and J by 6 bases. The CDR3 contains 15 residues. The germline gives CDR1 SEHNR, CDR2 FQNEAQ (reference sequence). Written as DNA, the CDR3 is TGTGCCAGCAGCTTTAGCGGGAGCTATTCAGGCGAGCAGTACTTC. Translation: CASSFSGSYSGEQYF.

With respect to this clonotype: Without the conserved terminal phenylalanine or tryptophan, this CDR3 likely stems from a read error. The DNA is left out, because the CDR3 cannot be placed on it with certainty; the CDR3 is given as TCRdb lists it. The rearrangement uses TRBV11-3 and TRBJ1-1; the tabulated D call, TRBD1, remains unverified against the DNA. The CDR3 length equals 10 residues, ends included. The germline CDR1 and CDR2 sequences are SGHNT and YENEEA. The CDR3 loop reads CASSLEGVAY.